This T cell receptor (beta chain) emerged from a study of OX40 agonist ivuxolimab in advanced cancers. Study-wide background: One hepatocellular carcinoma and a couple of cutaneous melanoma patients partially responded. Findings and limits, study-wide: On average, CD8+ T cells showed a greater number of expanded clones than CD4+. At 0.1 to 3.0 mg/kg and by week 6, CD4+ and CD8+ T cells in the blood had expanded clonally.

CDR3 length: 17 amino acids. Germline lookup yields CDR1 LNHDA and CDR2 SQIVND (reference sequence). J lost 1 base, V lost 7 bases, and 14 bases had no gene match. Method: immunoSEQ multiplex PCR; TCRdb's copy keeps in-frame clones and lacks some. The repertoire holds roughly 76,000 clones, around nine tenths seen once, with under 3% in the top ten. Turning to this clone: Antigen specificity is unknown.

The chain has TRBV19 and TRBJ1-1; 8 nucleotides agree with TRBD1. This material consisted of CD4+ or CD8+ T cells sorted from blood, taken in a trial of the OX40 agonist ivuxolimab. The source is an adult with an advanced solid tumor such as melanoma, head and neck, liver or kidney cancer. CDR3: CASIRNFPGGQNTEAFF. For the CDR3, the DNA is TGTGCCAGTATCCGCAACTTCCCAGGGGGCCAGAACACTGAAGCTTTCTTT. Filled out from reference TRBV19 and TRBJ1-1, the complete variable domain reads DGGITQSPKYLFRKEGQNVTLSCEQNLNHDAMYWYRQDPGQGLRLIYYSQIVNDFQKGDIAEGYSVSREKKESFPLTVTSAQKNPTAFYLCASIRNFPGGQNTEAFFGQGTRLTVV.